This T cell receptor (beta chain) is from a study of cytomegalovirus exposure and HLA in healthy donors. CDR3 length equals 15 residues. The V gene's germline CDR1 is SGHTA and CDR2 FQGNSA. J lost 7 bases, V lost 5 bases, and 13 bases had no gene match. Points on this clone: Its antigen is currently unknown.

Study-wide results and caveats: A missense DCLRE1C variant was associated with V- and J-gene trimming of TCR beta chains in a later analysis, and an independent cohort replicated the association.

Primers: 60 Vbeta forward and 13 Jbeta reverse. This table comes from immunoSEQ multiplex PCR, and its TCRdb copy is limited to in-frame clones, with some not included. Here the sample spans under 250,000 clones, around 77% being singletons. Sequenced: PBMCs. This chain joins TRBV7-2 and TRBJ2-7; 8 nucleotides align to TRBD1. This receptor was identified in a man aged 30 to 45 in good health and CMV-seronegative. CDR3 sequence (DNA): TGTGCCAGCAGCCTTTACGTACAGGGGGTACATGAGCAGTACTTC. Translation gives CASSLYVQGVHEQYF.